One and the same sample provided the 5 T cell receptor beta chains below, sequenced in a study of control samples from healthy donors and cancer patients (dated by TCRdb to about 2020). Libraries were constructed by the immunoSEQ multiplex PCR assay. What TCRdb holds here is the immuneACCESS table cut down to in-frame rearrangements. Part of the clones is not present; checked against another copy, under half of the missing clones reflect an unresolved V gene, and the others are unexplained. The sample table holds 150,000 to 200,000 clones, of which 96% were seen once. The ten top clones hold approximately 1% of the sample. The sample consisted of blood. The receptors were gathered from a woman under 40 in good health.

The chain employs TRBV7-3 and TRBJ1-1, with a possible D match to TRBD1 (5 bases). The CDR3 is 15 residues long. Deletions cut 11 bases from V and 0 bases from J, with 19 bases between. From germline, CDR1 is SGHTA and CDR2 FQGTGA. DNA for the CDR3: TGTGCCGCCTCGGTTTTAGGGGTGATGAACACTGAAGCTTTCTTT. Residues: CAASVLGVMNTEAFF.

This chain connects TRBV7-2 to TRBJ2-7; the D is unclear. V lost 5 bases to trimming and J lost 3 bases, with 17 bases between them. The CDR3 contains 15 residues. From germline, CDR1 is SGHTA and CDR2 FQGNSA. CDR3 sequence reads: CASSLSWAWGYEQYF. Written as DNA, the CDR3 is TGTGCCAGCAGCCTATCGTGGGCCTGGGGCTACGAGCAGTACTTC.

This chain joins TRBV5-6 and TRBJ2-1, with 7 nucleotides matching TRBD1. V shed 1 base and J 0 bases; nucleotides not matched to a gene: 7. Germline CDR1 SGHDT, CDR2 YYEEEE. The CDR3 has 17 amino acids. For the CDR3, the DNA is TGTGCCAGCAGCTTGATATGGGCAGGGGGCTCCTACAATGAGCAGTTCTTC. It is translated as CASSLIWAGGSYNEQFF.

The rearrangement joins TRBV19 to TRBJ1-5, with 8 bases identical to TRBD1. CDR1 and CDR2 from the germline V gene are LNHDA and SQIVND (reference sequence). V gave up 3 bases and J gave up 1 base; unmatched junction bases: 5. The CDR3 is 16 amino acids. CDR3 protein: CASSIQGALSNQPQHF. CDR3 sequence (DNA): TGTGCCAGTAGTATCCAGGGGGCGTTGAGCAATCAGCCCCAGCATTTT.

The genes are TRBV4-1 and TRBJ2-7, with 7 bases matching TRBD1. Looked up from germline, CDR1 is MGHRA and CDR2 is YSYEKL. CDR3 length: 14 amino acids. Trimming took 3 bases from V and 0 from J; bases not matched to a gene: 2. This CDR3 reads CASSHRQGSYEQYF. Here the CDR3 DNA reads TGCGCCAGCAGCCACCGACAGGGCTCCTACGAGCAGTACTTC.